The 3 T cell receptor beta chains below all came from one sample that was sequenced in a study of blood T cell repertoires in COVID-19. The assay was immunoSEQ multiplex PCR, and TCRdb's table has in-frame clones only and misses some. The sample has 70,000 or so clones, around 89% seen once. Sample: peripheral blood. All receptors derive from a woman older than 75 with active COVID-19.

CDR3 protein: CASSKDRGKQETQYF. The CDR3 region has the DNA TGTGCCAGCAGCAAGGACAGGGGAAAGCAAGAGACCCAGTACTTC. The J gene is TRBJ2-5, the V gene TRBV14; 9 positions match TRBD1. This CDR3 has 15 residues. The V segment lost 5 bases and the J segment 2 bases; nucleotides outside the gene matches: 6. Germline loops: CDR1 SGHDN, CDR2 FVKESK.

In DNA form, the CDR3 reads TGTGCCAGCAGCTTAAGAGGGACTAATAACGGGGAGCTGTTTTTT. Protein sequence: CASSLRGTNNGELFF. V and J are TRBV7-2 and TRBJ2-2; 7 bases map to TRBD2. With V trimmed by 2 bases and J by 7 bases, 7 bases remained unmatched. The CDR3 is made up of 15 amino acids. The germline gives CDR1 SGHTA, CDR2 FQGNSA.

The genes are TRBV12-3 or TRBV12-4 and TRBJ2-2; possible D gene TRBD2, 6 bases. V gave up 6 bases and J gave up 7 bases, with 9 bases separating them. The CDR3 is made up of 12 amino acids. The CDR3: CASSRESGELFF. CDR3 nucleotide sequence: TGTGCCAGCAGCCGGGAGAGCGGGGAGCTGTTTTTT.